This T cell receptor (beta chain) was captured in a study of T cells in Graves' hyperthyroidism and ophthalmopathy. As for the study in general: Peripheral blood was obtained at initial diagnosis, preceding any treatment.

From RNA transcripts, TCR beta CDR3 regions were amplified. A set of HTBI primers served as the primers for a first-round RT-PCR of the TCR CDR3. TCRdb processed the multiplex PCR reads anew with MiXCR; each CDR3 protein has one entry. The sample holds a few hundred thousand distinct CDR3 sequences, approximately 16% seen once. Study-level results: In validation, the model predicted ophthalmopathy. These predictions came a median about 6.5 months before onset.

Not enrolled were patients with uncontrolled infection, other autoimmune disease, pregnancy or lactation. Each diagnosis was grounded in clinical symptoms, serum thyroxine and TRAb, thyroid ultrasound, and orbital computed tomography. There are 12 residues in the CDR3. The V end lost 2 bases, the J end lost 6 bases, and 8 bases lay between the germline ends. The germline V gene encodes CDR1 KGHSH and CDR2 LQKENI. This clonotype was picked up many times. Its antigen remains unknown. The V and J genes are TRBV18 and TRBJ2-7; no clear D gene. This sequence originates from a woman in her 40s with Graves' ophthalmopathy. The sample taken for sequencing was blood. The CDR3 spells CASSPYVGEQYF. Written as DNA, the CDR3 is TGTGCCAGCTCACCATACGTCGGCGAGCAGTACTTC.